This entry is about one T cell receptor (beta chain). Its antigen is still unknown. Germline lookup yields CDR1 MRHNA and CDR2 SNTAGT. This CDR3 is 15 amino acids long. V shed 0 bases and J 6 bases; nucleotides not matched to a gene: 0. Genomic DNA, the template, was used for profiling of the TCR beta VDJ and CDR3. TCRdb independently ran MiXCR on the reads; one entry per CDR3 protein. The table shows about 190,000 distinct CDR3 sequences, with about 53% occurring only once. This sample was taken from a study of CD8+CD57+ T cells in acquired aplastic anemia. Notes on the study in general: Patients shared 25 to 35 CD8+ CDR3 sequences with controls.

The sample taken for sequencing was sorted CD4+, CD8+, or CD8+CD57+ T cells (not recorded which) from PBMCs. The rearrangement links TRBV6-4 to TRBJ2-1; 12 bases fit TRBD2. The clonotype comes from a human donor in good health, serving as a control. The CDR3 nucleotides are TGTGCCAGCAGTGACTCGACTAGCGGGAGCAATGAGCAGTTCTTC. Protein: CASSDSTSGSNEQFF.